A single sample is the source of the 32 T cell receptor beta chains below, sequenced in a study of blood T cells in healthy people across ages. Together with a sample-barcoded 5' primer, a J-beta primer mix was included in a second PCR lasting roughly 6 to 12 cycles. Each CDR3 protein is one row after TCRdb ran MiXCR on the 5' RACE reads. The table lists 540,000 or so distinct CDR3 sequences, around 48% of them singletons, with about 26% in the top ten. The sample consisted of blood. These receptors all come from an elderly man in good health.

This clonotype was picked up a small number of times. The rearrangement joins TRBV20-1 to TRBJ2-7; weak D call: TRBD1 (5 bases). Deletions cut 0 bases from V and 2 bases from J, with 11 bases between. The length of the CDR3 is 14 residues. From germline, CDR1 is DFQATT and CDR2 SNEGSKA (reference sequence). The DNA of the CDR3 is TGCAGTGCTAGAGAAGGGCAGGGAACCTACGAGCAGTACTTC. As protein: CSAREGQGTYEQYF.

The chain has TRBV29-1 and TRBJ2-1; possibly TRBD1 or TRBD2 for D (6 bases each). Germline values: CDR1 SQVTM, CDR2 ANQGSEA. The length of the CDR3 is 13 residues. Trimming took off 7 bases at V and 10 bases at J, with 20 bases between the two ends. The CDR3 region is CSEGERSGGEQFF. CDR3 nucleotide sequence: TGCAGCGAGGGGGAGAGGTCTGGGGGGGAGCAGTTCTTC.

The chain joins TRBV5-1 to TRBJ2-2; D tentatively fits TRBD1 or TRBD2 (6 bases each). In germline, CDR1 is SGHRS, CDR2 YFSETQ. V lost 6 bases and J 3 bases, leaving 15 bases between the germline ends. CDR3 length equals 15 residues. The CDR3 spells CASTTGASDTGELFF. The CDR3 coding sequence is TGCGCCAGCACAACGGGGGCTTCTGACACCGGGGAGCTGTTTTTT. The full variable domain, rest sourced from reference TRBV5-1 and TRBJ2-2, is KAGVTQTPRYLIKTRGQQVTLSCSPISGHRSVSWYQQTPGQGLQFLFEYFSETQRNKGNFPGRFSGRQFSNSRSEMNVSTLELGDSALYLCASTTGASDTGELFFGEGSRLTVL.

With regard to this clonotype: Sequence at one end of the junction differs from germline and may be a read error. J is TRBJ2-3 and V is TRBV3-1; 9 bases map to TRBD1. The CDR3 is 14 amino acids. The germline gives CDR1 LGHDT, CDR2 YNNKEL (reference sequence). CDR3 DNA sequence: TGTGCCGGCAGCCTACAGGGGGCCCAAGATACGCAGTATTTT. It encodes CAGSLQGAQDTQYF.

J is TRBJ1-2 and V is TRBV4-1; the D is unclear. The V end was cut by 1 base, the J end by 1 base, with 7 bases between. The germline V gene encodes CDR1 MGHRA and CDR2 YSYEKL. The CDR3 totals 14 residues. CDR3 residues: CASSQGLNNYGYTF. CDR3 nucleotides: TGCGCCAGCAGCCAAGGACTTAATAACTATGGCTACACCTTC.

The CDR3 reads CSASRQGVTTSTDTQYF. The DNA for the CDR3 is TGCAGTGCTAGTAGGCAGGGGGTGACTACTAGCACAGATACGCAGTATTTT. The rearrangement joins TRBV20-1 to TRBJ2-3; 7 bases align to TRBD1. Looked up from germline, CDR1 is DFQATT and CDR2 is SNEGSKA (reference sequence). The CDR3 has 17 residues. J was trimmed by 0 bases and V by 3 bases; bases with no gene match: 12.

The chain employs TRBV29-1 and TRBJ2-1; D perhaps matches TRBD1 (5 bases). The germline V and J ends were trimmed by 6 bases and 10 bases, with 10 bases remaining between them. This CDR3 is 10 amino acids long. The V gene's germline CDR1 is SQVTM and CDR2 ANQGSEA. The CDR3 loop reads CSVRVEEQFF. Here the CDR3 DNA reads TGCAGCGTCAGGGTTGAAGAGCAGTTCTTC.

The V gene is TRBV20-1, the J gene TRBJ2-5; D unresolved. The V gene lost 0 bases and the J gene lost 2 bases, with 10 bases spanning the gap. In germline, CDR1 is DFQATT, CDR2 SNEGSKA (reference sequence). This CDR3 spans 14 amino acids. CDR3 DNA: TGCAGTGCTAGAGATCAACTGGTTCAAGAGACCCAGTACTTC. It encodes CSARDQLVQETQYF.

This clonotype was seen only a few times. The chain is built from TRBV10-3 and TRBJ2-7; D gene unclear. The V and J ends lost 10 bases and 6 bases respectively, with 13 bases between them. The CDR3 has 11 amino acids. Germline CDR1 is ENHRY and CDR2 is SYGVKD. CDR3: CATLGAGEQYF. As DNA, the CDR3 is TGTGCCACCCTTGGAGCTGGCGAGCAGTACTTC.

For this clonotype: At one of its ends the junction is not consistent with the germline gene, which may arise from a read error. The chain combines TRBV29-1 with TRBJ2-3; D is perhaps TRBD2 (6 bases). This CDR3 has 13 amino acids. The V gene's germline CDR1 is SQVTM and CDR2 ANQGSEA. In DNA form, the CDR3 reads TGCGGCGTTGGGGCAGCCGGAGGGGATACGCAGTATTTT. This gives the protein CGVGAAGGDTQYF.

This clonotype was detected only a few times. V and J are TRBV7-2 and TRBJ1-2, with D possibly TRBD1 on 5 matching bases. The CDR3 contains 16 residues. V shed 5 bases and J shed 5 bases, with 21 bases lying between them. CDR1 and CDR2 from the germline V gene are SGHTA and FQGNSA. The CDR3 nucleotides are TGTGCCAGCAGCCCAGACCCCGGGGGGGGTACTTATGGCTACACCTTC. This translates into CASSPDPGGGTYGYTF.

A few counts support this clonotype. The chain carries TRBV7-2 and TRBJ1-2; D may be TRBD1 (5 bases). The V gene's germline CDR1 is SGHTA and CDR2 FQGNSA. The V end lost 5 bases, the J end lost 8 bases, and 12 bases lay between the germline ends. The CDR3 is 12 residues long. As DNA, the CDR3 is TGTGCCAGCAGCCCTCTGAGGGGCGGCTACACCTTC. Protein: CASSPLRGGYTF.

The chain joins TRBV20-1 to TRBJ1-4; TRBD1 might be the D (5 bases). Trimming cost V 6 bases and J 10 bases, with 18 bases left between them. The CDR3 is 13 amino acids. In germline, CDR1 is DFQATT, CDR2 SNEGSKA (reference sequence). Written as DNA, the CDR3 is TGCAGTGCCCCGACAGAACTAATGGGAAAACTGTTTTTT. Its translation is CSAPTELMGKLFF.

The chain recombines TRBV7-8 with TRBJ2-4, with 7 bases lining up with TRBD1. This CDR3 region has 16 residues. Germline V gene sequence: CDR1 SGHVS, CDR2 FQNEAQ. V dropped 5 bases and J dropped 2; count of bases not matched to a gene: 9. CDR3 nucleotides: TGTGCCAGCAGCCCCGACAGGGTTCTATCCAAAAACATTCAGTACTTC. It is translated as CASSPDRVLSKNIQYF.

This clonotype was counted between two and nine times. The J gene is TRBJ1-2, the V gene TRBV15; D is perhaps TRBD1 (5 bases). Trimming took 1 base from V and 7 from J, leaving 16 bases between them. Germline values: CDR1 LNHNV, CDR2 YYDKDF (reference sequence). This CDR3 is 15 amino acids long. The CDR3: CATSRGLGTMRGYTF. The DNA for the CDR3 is TGTGCCACCAGCAGAGGACTGGGGACTATGCGTGGCTACACCTTC.

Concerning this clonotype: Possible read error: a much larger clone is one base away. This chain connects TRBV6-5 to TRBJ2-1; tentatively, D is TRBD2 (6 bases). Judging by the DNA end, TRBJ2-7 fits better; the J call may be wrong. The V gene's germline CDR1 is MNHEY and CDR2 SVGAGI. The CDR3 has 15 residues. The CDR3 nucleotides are TGTGCCAGCAGCCGCGGGGACTTCGTCTACAATGAGCAGTACTTC. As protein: CASSRGDFVYNEQYF.

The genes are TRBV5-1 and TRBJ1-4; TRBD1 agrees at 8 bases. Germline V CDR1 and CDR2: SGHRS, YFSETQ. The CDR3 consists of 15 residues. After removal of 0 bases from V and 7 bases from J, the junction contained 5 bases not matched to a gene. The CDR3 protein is CASSLAAGGVEKLFF. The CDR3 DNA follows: TGCGCCAGCAGCTTGGCTGCAGGGGGCGTTGAAAAACTGTTTTTT.

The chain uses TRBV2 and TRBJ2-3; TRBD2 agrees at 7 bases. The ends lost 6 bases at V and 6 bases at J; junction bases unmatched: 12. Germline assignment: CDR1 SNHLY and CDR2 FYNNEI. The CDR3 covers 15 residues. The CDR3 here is CASSGRRAGIDTQYF. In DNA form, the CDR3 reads TGTGCCAGCAGCGGTAGACGAGCGGGGATCGATACGCAGTATTTT.

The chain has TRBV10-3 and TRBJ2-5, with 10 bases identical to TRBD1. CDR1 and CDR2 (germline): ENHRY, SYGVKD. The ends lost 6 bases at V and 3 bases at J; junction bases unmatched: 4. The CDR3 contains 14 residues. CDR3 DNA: TGTGCCATCAGAGCCGGGACAGGGGAAGAGACCCAGTACTTC. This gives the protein CAIRAGTGEETQYF.

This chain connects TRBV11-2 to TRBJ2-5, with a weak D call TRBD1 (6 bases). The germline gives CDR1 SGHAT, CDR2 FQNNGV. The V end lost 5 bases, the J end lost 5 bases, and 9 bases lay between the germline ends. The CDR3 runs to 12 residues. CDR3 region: CASSQGRETQYF. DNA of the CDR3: TGTGCCAGCAGCCAGGGGCGGGAGACCCAGTACTTC.

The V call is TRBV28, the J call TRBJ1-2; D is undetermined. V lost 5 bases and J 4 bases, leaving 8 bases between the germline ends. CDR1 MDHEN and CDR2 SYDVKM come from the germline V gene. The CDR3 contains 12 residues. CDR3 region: CASSRAGYGYTF. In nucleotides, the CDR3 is TGTGCCAGCAGTAGGGCTGGCTATGGCTACACCTTC.

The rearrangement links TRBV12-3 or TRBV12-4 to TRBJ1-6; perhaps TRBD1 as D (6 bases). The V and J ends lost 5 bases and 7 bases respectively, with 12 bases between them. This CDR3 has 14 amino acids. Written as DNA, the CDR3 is TGTGCCAGCAGTCCCTACAGGGCAAATTCACCCCTCCACTTT. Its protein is CASSPYRANSPLHF.

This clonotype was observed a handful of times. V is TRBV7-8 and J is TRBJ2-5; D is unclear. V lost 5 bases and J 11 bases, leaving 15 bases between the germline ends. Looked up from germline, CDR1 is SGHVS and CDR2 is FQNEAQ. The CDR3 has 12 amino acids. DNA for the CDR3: TGTGCCAGCAGCAGATCCCTTGGTGAGCAGTACTTC. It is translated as CASSRSLGEQYF.

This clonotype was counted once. This CDR3 is CANSRDRFGELFF. In DNA, the CDR3 is TGTGCCAACAGCCGGGACCGCTTCGGGGAGCTGTTTTTT. The chain is built from TRBV6-6 and TRBJ2-2, with D perhaps matching TRBD1 or TRBD2 (5 bases each). V was shortened by 10 bases and J by 7 bases, with 16 bases between the two germline ends. Germline CDR1 is MNHNY and CDR2 is SVGAGI (reference sequence). The CDR3 length is 13 residues.

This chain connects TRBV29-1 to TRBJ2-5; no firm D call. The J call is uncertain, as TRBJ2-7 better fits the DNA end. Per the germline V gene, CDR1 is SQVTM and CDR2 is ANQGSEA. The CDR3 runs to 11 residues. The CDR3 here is CSVEDPGEQYF. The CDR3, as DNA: TGCAGCGTTGAAGACCCGGGCGAGCAGTACTTC.

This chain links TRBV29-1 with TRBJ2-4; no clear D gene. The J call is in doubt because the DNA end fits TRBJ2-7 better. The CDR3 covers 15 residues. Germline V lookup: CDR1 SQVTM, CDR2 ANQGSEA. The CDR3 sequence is CSVEGTAEKPYEQYF. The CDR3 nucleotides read TGCAGCGTTGAAGGGACCGCTGAAAAGCCCTACGAGCAGTACTTC.

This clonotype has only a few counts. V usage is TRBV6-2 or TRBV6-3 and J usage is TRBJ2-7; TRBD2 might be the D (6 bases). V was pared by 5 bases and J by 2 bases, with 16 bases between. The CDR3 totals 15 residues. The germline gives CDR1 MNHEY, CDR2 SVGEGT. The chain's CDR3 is CASSPIVGRAYEQYF. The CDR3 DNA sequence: TGTGCCAGCAGTCCCATAGTCGGGAGAGCCTACGAGCAGTACTTC.

This CDR3 is CSVASNRDQPQHF. The CDR3 coding sequence is TGCAGCGTTGCCTCTAATCGGGATCAGCCCCAGCATTTT. The chain uses TRBV29-1 and TRBJ1-5; D gene uncertain. CDR1 SQVTM and CDR2 ANQGSEA come from the germline V gene. V was shortened by 4 bases and J by 5 bases, with 12 bases between the two germline ends. There are 13 residues in the CDR3.

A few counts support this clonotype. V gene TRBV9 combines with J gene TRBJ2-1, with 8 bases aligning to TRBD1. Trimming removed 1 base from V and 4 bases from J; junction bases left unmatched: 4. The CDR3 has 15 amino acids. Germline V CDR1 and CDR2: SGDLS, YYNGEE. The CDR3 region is CASSVRQGRYNEQFF. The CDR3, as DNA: TGTGCCAGCAGCGTACGACAGGGGAGGTACAATGAGCAGTTCTTC.

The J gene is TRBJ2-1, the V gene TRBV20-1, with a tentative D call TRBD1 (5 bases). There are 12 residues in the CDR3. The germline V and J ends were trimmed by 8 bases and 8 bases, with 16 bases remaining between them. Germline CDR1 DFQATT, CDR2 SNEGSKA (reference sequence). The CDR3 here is CSSRRQGHEQFF. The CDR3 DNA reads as TGCAGTTCCCGCCGCCAGGGCCATGAGCAGTTCTTC.

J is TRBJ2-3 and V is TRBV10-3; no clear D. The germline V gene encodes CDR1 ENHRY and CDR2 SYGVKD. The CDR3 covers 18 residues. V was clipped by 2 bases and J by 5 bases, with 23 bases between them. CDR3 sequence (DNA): TGTGCCATCAGTGAGCCCCCCGGACCCAAAACACTGCAAGATACGCAGTATTTT. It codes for CAISEPPGPKTLQDTQYF.

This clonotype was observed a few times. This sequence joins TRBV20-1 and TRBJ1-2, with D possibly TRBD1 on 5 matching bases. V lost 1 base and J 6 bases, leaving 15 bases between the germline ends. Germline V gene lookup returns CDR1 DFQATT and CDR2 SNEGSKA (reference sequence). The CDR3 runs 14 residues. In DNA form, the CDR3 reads TGCAGTGCTAGAGTAGGACTAGGAGGGGATGGCTACACCTTC. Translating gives CSARVGLGGDGYTF.